The 8 T cell receptor beta chains below all came from one sample that was sequenced in a study of blood T cell repertoires in COVID-19. Assay: immunoSEQ multiplex PCR; the TCRdb copy retains only in-frame clones and omits some. The sample yields hundreds of thousands of clones, 85% to 90% seen once. The sample consisted of peripheral blood. All receptors derive from a woman in her forties or fifties with COVID-19, enrolled during active disease.

This sequence joins TRBV10-3 and TRBJ2-3; 10 bases are a match to TRBD1. The germline CDR1 and CDR2 sequences are ENHRY and SYGVKD. With V trimmed by 6 bases and J by 2 bases, 5 bases remained unmatched. This CDR3 is built from 15 residues. Here the CDR3 DNA reads TGTGCCATCAGATTGGACAGGGGGGACACAGATACGCAGTATTTT. The encoded protein is CAIRLDRGDTDTQYF.

J is TRBJ2-1 and V is TRBV12-5, with 8 nucleotides matching TRBD2. Germline V gives CDR1 LGHNT, CDR2 FRNRAP. The CDR3 is 16 residues long. The V and J ends lost 6 bases and 8 bases, in that order; junction bases with no gene match: 15. The CDR3 DNA follows: TGTGCTAGTGGGAATTTCAAGGGAGCGGGGGTCTATGAGCAGTTCTTC. This translates into CASGNFKGAGVYEQFF.

The gene calls are TRBV11-2 and TRBJ2-7, with TRBD1 matching over 8 bases. V lost 1 base to trimming and J lost 6 bases; unmatched junction nucleotides: 2. The CDR3 is 13 residues long. In germline, CDR1 is SGHAT, CDR2 FQNNGV. The DNA for the CDR3 is TGTGCCAGCAGCTTAGGGACAGGGTTCGAGCAGTACTTC. Its protein is CASSLGTGFEQYF.

The rearrangement joins TRBV12-5 to TRBJ1-1, with D possibly being TRBD1 (5 bases). The V end was cut by 6 bases, the J end by 1 base, with 15 bases between. From germline, CDR1 is LGHNT and CDR2 FRNRAP. This CDR3 is built from 15 residues. The CDR3 here is CASGIGQGRNTEAFF. In DNA, the CDR3 is TGTGCTAGTGGAATTGGGCAGGGTAGGAACACTGAAGCTTTCTTT.

The V gene is TRBV12-5, the J gene TRBJ1-6, with 10 bases matching TRBD1. This CDR3 has 17 residues. Germline V gene data show CDR1 as LGHNT and CDR2 as FRNRAP. Losses at the gene ends were 6 bases for V and 10 bases for J; bases not matched to a gene: 15. The CDR3 loop is CASGGPAGTGEGSPLHF. The CDR3 DNA follows: TGTGCTAGTGGAGGACCAGCCGGGACAGGGGAGGGCTCACCCCTCCACTTT.

This clone has just one count. CDR3 nucleotides: TGTGCCAGCAGTTTGGGGCTCTACTCGGATTCACCCCTCCACTTT. This sequence encodes CASSLGLYSDSPLHF. The V and J genes are TRBV27 and TRBJ1-6; a possible D gene is TRBD1 (5 bases). V shed 3 bases and J shed 8 bases, with 14 bases lying between them. This CDR3 is 15 amino acids long. Germline assignment: CDR1 MNHEY and CDR2 SMNVEV (reference sequence).

The CDR3 sequence: CASSLGQVLMDTQYF. As DNA, the CDR3 is TGTGCCAGCAGCTTGGGACAGGTTCTTATGGATACGCAGTATTTT. The chain recombines TRBV5-8 with TRBJ2-3, with D perhaps matching TRBD1 (6 bases). V gave up 0 bases and J gave up 6 bases, with 14 bases separating them. The germline V gene has CDR1 SGHTS and CDR2 YDEGEE. The CDR3 contains 15 residues.

The chain joins TRBV18 to TRBJ2-7; 7 nucleotides agree with TRBD2. V shed 2 bases, J shed 0 bases, and the junction held 7 bases outside the gene matches. Germline V gene data show CDR1 as KGHSH and CDR2 as LQKENI. The CDR3 totals 16 residues. The CDR3 DNA reads TGTGCCAGCTCACCAACCCGGGAGGACGTCTCCTACGAGCAGTACTTC. Its protein is CASSPTREDVSYEQYF.